The clone carrying this TCR beta chain showed up just a few times. These data are taken from a study of patients and donors after allogeneic stem cell transplantation. TCRdb re-called the RT-PCR reads with MiXCR, one entry per CDR3 protein. The sample consists of over 130,000 distinct CDR3 sequences, approximately 40% of them appearing once. Germline CDR1 SQVTM, CDR2 ANQGSEA. The CDR3 runs 11 residues. V was clipped by 6 bases and J by 7 bases, with 10 bases between them. What was sequenced was blood, either unsorted or a sorted T cell fraction (not recorded which). The V and J genes are TRBV29-1 and TRBJ2-1; D is undetermined. The TCR comes from a human donor who was either an allogeneic HSCT recipient or a stem cell or donor lymphocyte infusion donor (not recorded which). It is not recorded whose cells these are; they may come from a transplant donor. Written as DNA, the CDR3 is TGCAGCGTGGAGAACGGTAATGAGCAGTTCTTC. Its translation is CSVENGNEQFF.